What follows are 6 T cell receptor beta chains derived from one specimen sequenced in a study of glioma-infiltrating T cells after dendritic cell vaccination. Clones were sequenced by immunoSEQ multiplex PCR, and TCRdb holds only the in-frame ones, with some missing. The profile covers about 94,000 clones, with about 85% appearing a single time and 5% to 7% taken by the ten largest. Time point described: after dendritic cell vaccination, including at tumor progression/relapse. Sequenced here: blood, sampled after dendritic cell vaccination. The receptors shown here come from a human donor with glioblastoma.

V gene TRBV19 combines with J gene TRBJ1-4; D possibly corresponds to TRBD1 (5 bases). This CDR3 has 14 residues. V gave up 9 bases and J gave up 8 bases, with 19 bases separating them. The germline V gene has CDR1 LNHDA and CDR2 SQIVND (reference sequence). Here the CDR3 reads CASSGGGGGEKLFF. The DNA for the CDR3 is TGTGCCAGCTCCGGCGGGGGAGGAGGCGAAAAACTGTTTTTT.

CDR3 sequence: CASSTSSPDQETQYF. CDR3 bases: TGTGCCAGCAGCACTAGCAGCCCCGACCAAGAGACCCAGTACTTC. The chain employs TRBV21-1 and TRBJ2-5; TRBD2, as called in the table, went unchecked against the DNA. TRBV21-1 is described as a pseudogene. The CDR3 consists of 15 residues.

The rearrangement uses TRBV10-3 and TRBJ2-7; 14 bases align to TRBD2. CDR1 is ENHRY, CDR2 SYGVKD, per germline. The junction had 12 bases not matched to a gene; V was cut back by 7 bases and J by 4 bases. This CDR3 has 17 residues. CDR3 coding DNA: TGTGCCATCATTCGGACTAGCGGGAGGACGATGGGATACGAGCAGTACTTC. Its protein is CAIIRTSGRTMGYEQYF.

The J gene is TRBJ2-2, the V gene TRBV27, with D perhaps matching TRBD1 (8 bases). The CDR3 is made up of 20 amino acids. Germline V gives CDR1 MNHEY, CDR2 SMNVEV (reference sequence). V was shortened by 3 bases and J by 6 bases, with 29 bases between the two germline ends. CDR3 bases: TGTGCCAGCAGTTTGGCGGGGGACAGGACGGGCGGTCGGGGGTCCGGGGAGCTGTTTTTT. Amino acid sequence: CASSLAGDRTGGRGSGELFF.

The genes are TRBV28 and TRBJ1-4; 9 bases align to TRBD1. The CDR3 length is 15 residues. J was trimmed by 6 bases and V by 8 bases; bases with no gene match: 10. CDR1 MDHEN and CDR2 SYDVKM come from the germline V gene. The CDR3 sequence: CASRNRGLLDEKLFF. CDR3 bases: TGTGCCAGCCGGAACAGGGGGCTACTCGATGAAAAACTGTTTTTT.

The chain joins TRBV27 to TRBJ2-7; weak D call: TRBD1 (5 bases). Germline-derived CDR1 and CDR2 are MNHEY and SMNVEV (reference sequence). The CDR3 runs to 13 residues. V was clipped by 1 base and J by 6 bases, with 10 bases between them. CDR3 coding DNA: TGTGCCAGCAGTTTATTAAGGGGCGGCGAGCAGTACTTC. This sequence encodes CASSLLRGGEQYF.